One T cell receptor beta chain is described in this entry. The record originates from a study of blood T cells in healthy people across ages. Combining a sample-barcoded 5' primer with a J-beta primer mix, a second PCR ran for about 7 to 11 cycles. TCRdb processed the 5' RACE reads anew with MiXCR; each CDR3 protein has one entry. Among about 1.5 million distinct CDR3 sequences listed, 42% were seen once. Sequencing used blood. This receptor was taken from a woman between 18 and 30 years old in good health.

The CDR3 loop reads CASSPLRALPTGELFF. The CDR3, as DNA: TGTGCCAGCAGCCCCCTAAGAGCCCTTCCAACCGGGGAGCTGTTTTTT. This chain uses TRBV28 with TRBJ2-2; unclear D gene. With 6 bases removed from V and 5 bases from J, the gap between germline ends came to 19 bases. Germline lookup yields CDR1 MDHEN and CDR2 SYDVKM. CDR3 length: 16 amino acids. Supplemented by reference TRBV28 and TRBJ2-2, the full variable domain reads DVKVTQSSRYLVKRTGEKVFLECVQDMDHENMFWYRQDPGLGLRLIYFSYDVKMKEKGDIPEGYSVSREKKERFSLILESASTNQTSMYLCASSPLRALPTGELFFGEGSRLTVL.